A single sample is the source of the 22 T cell receptor beta chains below, sequenced in a study of blood T cell repertoires in COVID-19. TCRdb's table, derived via immunoSEQ multiplex PCR, lists solely in-frame clones and lacks some. The sample yields around 240,000 clones, roughly 88% seen once. Sequenced: PBMCs or T cells enriched from blood (not recorded which). The receptors here all came from a woman aged 45-59 years who had recovered from COVID-19.

The V and J genes are TRBV6-5 and TRBJ1-2; D is perhaps TRBD1 (5 bases). This CDR3 contains 16 residues. Per the germline V gene, CDR1 is MNHEY and CDR2 is SVGAGI. V shed 0 bases and J shed 7 bases, with 18 bases lying between them. CDR3 sequence: CASSYSTDPGIGGYTF. The DNA for the CDR3 is TGTGCCAGCAGTTACTCGACGGACCCAGGGATTGGTGGCTACACCTTC.

The chain carries TRBV7-9 and TRBJ2-1; 9 positions match TRBD2. Germline CDR1 SEHNR, CDR2 FQNEAQ (reference sequence). The CDR3 consists of 16 residues. J lost 11 bases, V lost 6 bases, and 17 bases had no gene match. Here the CDR3 reads CASSSGGRQGELQQFF. The CDR3 DNA follows: TGTGCCAGCAGTAGCGGGGGACGTCAAGGGGAATTACAGCAGTTCTTC.

J is TRBJ1-5 and V is TRBV30, with 8 bases matching TRBD1. The CDR3 is made up of 13 amino acids. Germline trimming cut 5 bases from V and 1 base from J; bases unmatched to any gene: 1. Germline CDR1 GTSNPN, CDR2 SVGIG (reference sequence). The CDR3 DNA sequence: TGTGCCTGGGGACAGGGCAGCAATCAGCCCCAGCATTTT. This translates into CAWGQGSNQPQHF. The full variable domain, in which reference TRBV30 and TRBJ1-5 provide the parts outside the CDR3, is SQTIHQWPATLVQPVGSPLSLECTVEGTSNPNLYWYRQAAGRGLQLLFYSVGIGQISSEVPQNLSASRPQDRQFILSSKKLLLSDSGFYLCAWGQGSNQPQHFGDGTRLSIL.

V gene TRBV5-1 combines with J gene TRBJ2-7; 14 nucleotides agree with TRBD2. CDR1 is SGHRS, CDR2 YFSETQ, per germline. The CDR3 sequence is 13 residues long. Losses at the gene ends were 4 bases for V and 10 bases for J; bases not matched to a gene: 4. The CDR3 here is CASSAGLAGDQYF. The CDR3, as DNA: TGCGCCAGCAGCGCGGGACTAGCGGGGGATCAGTACTTC.

This clone was seen a handful of times. The chain has TRBV11-2 and TRBJ2-1; 11 nucleotides match TRBD2. The CDR3 extends over 18 amino acids. CDR1 SGHAT and CDR2 FQNNGV come from the germline V gene. The trim removed 1 base at V and 0 bases at J, leaving 5 bases unmatched. CDR3 in amino acids: CASSLGISGRASYNEQFF. In DNA form, the CDR3 reads TGTGCCAGCAGCTTAGGGATTAGCGGGAGGGCCTCCTACAATGAGCAGTTCTTC. Drawing the rest from reference TRBV11-2 and TRBJ2-1, the complete variable domain is EAGVAQSPRYKIIEKRQSVAFWCNPISGHATLYWYQQILGQGPKLLIQFQNNGVVDDSQLPKDRFSAERLKGVDSTLKIQPAKLEDSAVYLCASSLGISGRASYNEQFFGPGTRLTVL.

The chain links TRBV25-1 to TRBJ1-2; possible D gene TRBD1, 5 bases. Trimming took off 6 bases at V and 2 bases at J, with 10 bases between the two ends. Per the germline V gene, CDR1 is MGHDK and CDR2 is SYGVNS. This CDR3 region has 13 residues. CDR3 coding DNA: TGTGCCAGCAGCACGACAGCGAACTATGGCTACACCTTC. Translated, it gives CASSTTANYGYTF.

This rearrangement joins TRBV2 to TRBJ2-7; 10 bases are shared with TRBD1. Germline-derived CDR1 and CDR2 are SNHLY and FYNNEI. The CDR3 has 13 amino acids. Losses at the gene ends were 10 bases for V and 2 bases for J; bases not matched to a gene: 5. The CDR3 bases are TGTGCCACGCGACAGGGGGCGACCTACGAGCAGTACTTC. Translation gives CATRQGATYEQYF.

The V and J genes are TRBV28 and TRBJ2-3; 10 bases line up with TRBD2. Germline V gives CDR1 MDHEN, CDR2 SYDVKM. There are 14 residues in the CDR3. After removal of 8 bases from V and 6 bases from J, the junction contained 8 bases not matched to a gene. This CDR3 is CASGDLAGVDTQYF. In DNA form, the CDR3 reads TGTGCCAGCGGTGATCTAGCGGGAGTCGATACGCAGTATTTT.

The chain is built from TRBV9 and TRBJ2-1, with 8 bases matching TRBD2. The junction had 2 bases not matched to a gene; V was cut back by 4 bases and J by 2 bases. CDR3 size: 14 residues. Per germline, CDR1 SGDLS and CDR2 YYNGEE. The CDR3 loop is CASSLSGAYNEQFF. CDR3 in DNA: TGTGCCAGCAGCCTTAGCGGGGCCTACAATGAGCAGTTCTTC.

This clone was observed a handful of times. The J gene is TRBJ2-7, the V gene TRBV2; 7 nucleotides agree with TRBD2. The CDR3 runs to 15 residues. V was clipped by 1 base and J by 2 bases; unmatched bases: 5. Germline CDR1 and CDR2: SNHLY and FYNNEI. The CDR3 region is CASSEGSSGPYEQYF. DNA for the CDR3: TGTGCCAGCAGTGAAGGGTCTAGCGGTCCCTACGAGCAGTACTTC. Full variable domain (remainder filled in from reference TRBV2 and TRBJ2-7): EPEVTQTPSHQVTQMGQEVILRCVPISNHLYFYWYRQILGQKVEFLVSFYNNEISEKSEIFDDQFSVERPDGSNFTLKIRSTKLEDSAMYFCASSEGSSGPYEQYFGPGTRLTVT.

The chain is built from TRBV9 and TRBJ1-3; D gene unclear. The CDR3 extends over 15 amino acids. Trimming cost V 0 bases and J 4 bases, with 11 bases left between them. The germline V gene has CDR1 SGDLS and CDR2 YYNGEE. The CDR3 DNA reads TGTGCCAGCAGCGTAGCTTTGGCAGAAGGAAACACCATATATTTT. It codes for CASSVALAEGNTIYF. The entire variable domain, with the rest obtained from reference TRBV9 and TRBJ1-3, is as follows: DSGVTQTPKHLITATGQRVTLRCSPRSGDLSVYWYQQSLDQGLQFLIQYYNGEERAKGNILERFSAQQFPDLHSELNLSSLELGDSALYFCASSVALAEGNTIYFGEGSWLTVV.

This chain connects TRBV7-2 to TRBJ2-3; D gene unclear. Trimming removed 5 bases from V and 2 bases from J, with 17 bases in between. The CDR3 loop spans 16 amino acids. CDR1 and CDR2 from the germline V gene are SGHTA and FQGNSA. The CDR3 protein is CASSQRPVQYTDTQYF. CDR3 coding DNA: TGTGCCAGCAGCCAACGCCCCGTGCAGTACACAGATACGCAGTATTTT.

V gene TRBV7-2 combines with J gene TRBJ1-3; 8 bases are a match to TRBD1. The CDR3 covers 15 residues. Per germline, CDR1 SGHTA and CDR2 FQGNSA. The V segment lost 5 bases and the J segment 4 bases; nucleotides outside the gene matches: 7. CDR3 residues: CASSPPRTGGNTIYF. DNA for the CDR3: TGTGCCAGCAGCCCCCCTCGGACAGGGGGAAACACCATATATTTT.

This clone has just one count. CDR3 bases: TGTGCCAGCCCACCGGCGACACTAGCGGGAGGTGGGACAGATACGCAGTATTTT. Translation gives CASPPATLAGGGTDTQYF. V usage is TRBV28 and J usage is TRBJ2-3; 12 bases line up with TRBD2. The CDR3 sequence is 18 residues long. Germline trimming cut 8 bases from V and 3 bases from J; bases unmatched to any gene: 15. CDR1 is MDHEN and CDR2 is SYDVKM in the germline V gene.

The V gene is TRBV29-1, the J gene TRBJ2-1; TRBD2 aligns across 9 bases. The trim removed 6 bases at V and 6 bases at J, leaving 18 bases unmatched. Germline V gene sequence: CDR1 SQVTM, CDR2 ANQGSEA. The CDR3 runs to 17 residues. The CDR3 region has the DNA TGCAGCGTCGACCAACCGTTAGCGGGAGCGTCTGGCAATGAGCAGTTCTTC. The encoded protein is CSVDQPLAGASGNEQFF.

V is TRBV28 and J is TRBJ2-3; 9 bases are a match to TRBD1. The CDR3 runs 16 residues. In germline, CDR1 is MDHEN, CDR2 SYDVKM. V shed 5 bases and J 2 bases; nucleotides not matched to a gene: 8. CDR3: CASSPRDRANTDTQYF. For the CDR3, the DNA is TGTGCCAGCAGTCCTCGGGACAGGGCCAACACAGATACGCAGTATTTT.

The CDR3 nucleotides read TGTGCCAGCAGTTTAGGTTTTTGGGCTTCCTCCTACGAGCAGTACTTC. This translates into CASSLGFWASSYEQYF. The genes are TRBV27 and TRBJ2-7; no firm D call. There are 16 residues in the CDR3. Trimming cost V 2 bases and J 0 bases, with 14 bases left between them. Per the germline V gene, CDR1 is MNHEY and CDR2 is SMNVEV (reference sequence).

The gene calls are TRBV5-6 and TRBJ2-2; 7 nucleotides align to TRBD2. The CDR3 runs 16 residues. The V segment lost 2 bases and the J segment 0 bases; nucleotides outside the gene matches: 4. Germline V CDR1 and CDR2: SGHDT, YYEEEE. CDR3 nucleotide sequence: TGTGCCAGCAGCTTTTGGGCGGGGGCGAACACCGGGGAGCTGTTTTTT. This encodes CASSFWAGANTGELFF. The full variable domain, with the rest looked up from reference TRBV5-6 and TRBJ2-2, is DAGVTQSPTHLIKTRGQQVTLRCSPKSGHDTVSWYQQALGQGPQFIFQYYEEEERQRGNFPDRFSGHQFPNYSSELNVNALLLGDSALYLCASSFWAGANTGELFFGEGSRLTVL.

The chain employs TRBV28 and TRBJ2-1, with 7 positions matching TRBD2. Per the germline V gene, CDR1 is MDHEN and CDR2 is SYDVKM. CDR3 size: 16 residues. J lost 1 base, V lost 4 bases, and 7 bases had no gene match. The CDR3 nucleotides read TGTGCCAGCAGTTCCTTTCTAGCGGCATCCTACAATGAGCAGTTCTTC. Residues: CASSSFLAASYNEQFF. The entire variable domain, with the rest obtained from reference TRBV28 and TRBJ2-1, is as follows: DVKVTQSSRYLVKRTGEKVFLECVQDMDHENMFWYRQDPGLGLRLIYFSYDVKMKEKGDIPEGYSVSREKKERFSLILESASTNQTSMYLCASSSFLAASYNEQFFGPGTRLTVL.

The gene calls are TRBV4-2 and TRBJ1-1; D uncertain. V lost 0 bases and J 4 bases, leaving 12 bases between the germline ends. The CDR3 has 15 residues. Germline loops: CDR1 LGHNA, CDR2 YNFKEQ. CDR3 bases: TGTGCCAGCAGCCAAGAAGTGGTGTCGGGCACTGAAGCTTTCTTT. Its translation: CASSQEVVSGTEAFF.

The J gene is TRBJ2-3, the V gene TRBV28; TRBD1 is a possible D gene (5 bases). Germline CDR1 MDHEN, CDR2 SYDVKM. Trimming removed 3 bases at V and 8 bases at J, with 18 bases between. The CDR3 has 15 amino acids. CDR3 nucleotides: TGTGCCAGCAGTTTGTATAGCAGGGCCCGAGGTACGCAGTATTTT. Amino acid sequence: CASSLYSRARGTQYF.

The J gene is TRBJ2-2, the V gene TRBV5-4, with TRBD1 matching over 7 bases. V was pared by 2 bases and J by 4 bases, with 5 bases of the junction left unmatched. The CDR3 has 15 amino acids. Germline V gives CDR1 SGHNT, CDR2 YYREEE (reference sequence). The CDR3 sequence: CASSFRQGGTGELFF. For the CDR3, the DNA is TGTGCCAGCAGCTTTCGACAGGGTGGCACCGGGGAGCTGTTTTTT.